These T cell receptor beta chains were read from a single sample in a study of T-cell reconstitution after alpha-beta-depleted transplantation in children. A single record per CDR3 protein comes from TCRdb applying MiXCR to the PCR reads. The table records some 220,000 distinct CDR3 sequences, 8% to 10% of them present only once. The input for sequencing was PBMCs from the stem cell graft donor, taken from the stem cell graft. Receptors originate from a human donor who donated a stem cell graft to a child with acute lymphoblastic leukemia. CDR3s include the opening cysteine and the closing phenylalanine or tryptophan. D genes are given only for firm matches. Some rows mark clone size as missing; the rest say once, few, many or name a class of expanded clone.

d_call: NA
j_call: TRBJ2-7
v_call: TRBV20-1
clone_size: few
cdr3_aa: CSARRSQVPYEQYF
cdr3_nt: TGCAGTGCTAGGAGGTCACAGGTTCCCTACGAGCAGTACTTC

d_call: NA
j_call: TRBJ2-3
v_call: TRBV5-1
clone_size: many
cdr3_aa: CASSLGGSITDTQYF
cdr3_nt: TGCGCCAGCAGCTTGGGCGGGTCAATCACAGATACGCAGTATTTT

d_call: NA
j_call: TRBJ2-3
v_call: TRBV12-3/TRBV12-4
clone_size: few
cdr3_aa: CASRKTATDTQYF
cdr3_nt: TGTGCCAGCAGGAAGACAGCCACAGATACGCAGTATTTT

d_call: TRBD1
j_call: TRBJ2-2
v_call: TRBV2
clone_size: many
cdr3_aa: CAIPTGFPGELFF
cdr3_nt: TGTGCCATCCCGACAGGGTTCCCCGGGGAGCTGTTTTTT

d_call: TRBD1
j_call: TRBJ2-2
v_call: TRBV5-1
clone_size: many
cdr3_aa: CASSRDRHTGELFF
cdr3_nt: TGCGCCAGCAGTCGGGACAGGCACACCGGGGAGCTGTTTTTT

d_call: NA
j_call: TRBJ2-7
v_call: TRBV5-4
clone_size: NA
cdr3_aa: CASSFKSRDEQYF
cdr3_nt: TGTGCCAGCAGCTTCAAATCCCGGGACGAGCAGTACTTC

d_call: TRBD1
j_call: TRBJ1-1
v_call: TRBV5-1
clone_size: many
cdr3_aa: CASSRGGMNTEAFF
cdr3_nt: TGCGCCAGCAGCCGAGGGGGCATGAACACTGAAGCTTTCTTT

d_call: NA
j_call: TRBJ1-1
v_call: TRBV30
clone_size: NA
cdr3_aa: CGGGQPEAFF
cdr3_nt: TGTGGAGGGGGGCAGCCTGAAGCTTTCTTT

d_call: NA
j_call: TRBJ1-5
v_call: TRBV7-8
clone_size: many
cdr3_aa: CASSFGGYVVQPQHF
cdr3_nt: TGTGCCAGCAGCTTTGGGGGATATGTCGTTCAGCCCCAGCATTTT

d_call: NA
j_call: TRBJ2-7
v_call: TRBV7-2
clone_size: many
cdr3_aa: CASSFMRDTYEQYF
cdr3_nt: TGTGCCAGCAGCTTTATGCGCGACACCTACGAGCAGTACTTC

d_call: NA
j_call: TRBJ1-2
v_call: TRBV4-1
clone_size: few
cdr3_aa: CASSQDRATSGDNYGYTF
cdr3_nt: TGCGCCAGCAGCCAAGATAGAGCGACGTCGGGGGATAACTATGGCTACACCTTC

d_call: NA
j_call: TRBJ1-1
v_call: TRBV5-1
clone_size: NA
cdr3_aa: CASSLATNTEAFF
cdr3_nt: TGCGCCAGCAGCTTGGCCACTAACACTGAAGCTTTCTTT

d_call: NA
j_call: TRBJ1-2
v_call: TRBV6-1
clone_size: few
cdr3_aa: CASSRDSGYGYTF
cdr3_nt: TGTGCCAGCAGCCGGGACTCAGGCTATGGCTACACCTTC

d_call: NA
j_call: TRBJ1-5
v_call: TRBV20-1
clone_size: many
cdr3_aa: CSASGGQWDSNQPQHF
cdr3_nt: TGCAGTGCTTCGGGTGGACAGTGGGATAGCAATCAGCCCCAGCATTTT

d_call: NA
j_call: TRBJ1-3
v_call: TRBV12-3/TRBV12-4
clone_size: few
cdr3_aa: CASSLWSGFGNTIYF
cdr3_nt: TGTGCCAGCAGTTTATGGTCAGGCTTTGGAAACACCATATATTTT

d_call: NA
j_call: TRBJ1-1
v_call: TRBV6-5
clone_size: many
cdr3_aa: CASSYSRGPGGTEAFF
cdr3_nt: TGTGCCAGCAGTTACTCTAGGGGACCTGGGGGCACTGAAGCTTTCTTT

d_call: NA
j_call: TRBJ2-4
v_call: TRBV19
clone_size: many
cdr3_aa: CASSIVVRVGTKNIQYF
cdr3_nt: TGTGCCAGTAGTATAGTGGTTAGGGTGGGAACAAAAAACATTCAGTACTTC

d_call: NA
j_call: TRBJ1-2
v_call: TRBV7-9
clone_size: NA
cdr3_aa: CASSPRQTNYGYTF
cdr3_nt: TGTGCCAGCAGCCCTCGACAGACTAACTATGGCTACACCTTC

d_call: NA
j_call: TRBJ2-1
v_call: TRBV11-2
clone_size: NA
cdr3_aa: CASSLRGPLGNEQFF
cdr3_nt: TGTGCCAGCAGCCTGCGTGGGCCCTTGGGCAATGAGCAGTTCTTC

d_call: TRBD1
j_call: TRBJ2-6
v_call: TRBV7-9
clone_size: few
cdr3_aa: CASSYGQGSGANVLTF
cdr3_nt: TGTGCCAGCAGCTACGGACAGGGATCGGGGGCCAACGTCCTGACTTTC

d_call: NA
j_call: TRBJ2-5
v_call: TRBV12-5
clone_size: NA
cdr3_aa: CASGSSGQTGETQYF
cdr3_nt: TGTGCTAGTGGTTCCTCAGGACAGACCGGGGAGACCCAGTACTTC

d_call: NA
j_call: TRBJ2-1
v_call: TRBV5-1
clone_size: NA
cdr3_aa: CASSLASGGFYNEQFF
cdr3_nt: TGCGCCAGCAGCTTGGCCTCTGGGGGTTTCTACAATGAGCAGTTCTTC

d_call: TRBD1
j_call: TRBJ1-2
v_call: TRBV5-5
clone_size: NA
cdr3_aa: CASSADRDYGYTF
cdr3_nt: TGTGCCAGCAGCGCCGACAGGGACTATGGCTACACCTTC

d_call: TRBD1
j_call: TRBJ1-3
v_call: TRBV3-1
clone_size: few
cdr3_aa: CASSHSGTGGNTIYF
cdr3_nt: TGTGCCAGCAGCCACTCCGGGACAGGGGGAAACACCATATATTTT

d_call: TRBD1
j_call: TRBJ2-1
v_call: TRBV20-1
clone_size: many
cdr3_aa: CSAKGQGPYNEQFF
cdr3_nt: TGCAGTGCCAAGGGACAGGGCCCCTACAATGAGCAGTTCTTC

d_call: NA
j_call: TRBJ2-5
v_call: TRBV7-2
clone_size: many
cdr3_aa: CASSSNQETQYF
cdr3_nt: TGTGCCAGCAGCTCAAACCAAGAGACCCAGTACTTC

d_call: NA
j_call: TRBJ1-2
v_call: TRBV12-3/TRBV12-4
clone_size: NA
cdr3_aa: CASSSQTHHYGYTF
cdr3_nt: TGTGCCAGCAGTTCCCAAACGCACCACTATGGCTACACCTTC

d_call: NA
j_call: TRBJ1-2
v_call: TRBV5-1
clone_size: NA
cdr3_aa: CASSLEYIDGYTF
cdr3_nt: TGCGCCAGCAGCTTGGAATATATCGATGGCTACACCTTC

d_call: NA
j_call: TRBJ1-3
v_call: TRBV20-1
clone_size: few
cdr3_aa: CSAPEGNTIYF
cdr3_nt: TGCAGTGCCCCTGAAGGAAACACCATATATTTT

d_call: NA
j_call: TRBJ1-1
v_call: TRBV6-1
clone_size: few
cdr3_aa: CASIQLTGTSLTEAFF
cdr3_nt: TGTGCCAGCATCCAGCTTACCGGGACAAGTCTCACTGAAGCTTTCTTT

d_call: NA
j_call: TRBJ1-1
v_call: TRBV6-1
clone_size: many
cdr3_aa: CASSPRGLNTEAFF
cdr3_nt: TGTGCCAGCAGTCCCCGCGGCCTAAACACTGAAGCTTTCTTT

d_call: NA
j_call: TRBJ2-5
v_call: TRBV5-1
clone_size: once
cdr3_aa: CASSLLTVQETQYF
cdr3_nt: TGCGCCAGCAGCTTGCTAACAGTTCAAGAGACCCAGTACTTC

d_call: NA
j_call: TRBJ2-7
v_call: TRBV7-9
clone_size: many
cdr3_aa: CASSHRGYEQYF
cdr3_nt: TGTGCCAGCAGCCACCGGGGGTACGAGCAGTACTTC

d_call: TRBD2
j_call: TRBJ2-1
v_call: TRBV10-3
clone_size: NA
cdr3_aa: CAISGRTSGEDNEQFF
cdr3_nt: TGTGCCATCAGTGGACGGACTAGCGGGGAGGACAATGAGCAGTTCTTC

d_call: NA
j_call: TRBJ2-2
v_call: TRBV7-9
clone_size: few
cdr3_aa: CASIRTGELFF
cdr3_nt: TGTGCCAGCATCCGCACCGGGGAGCTGTTTTTT

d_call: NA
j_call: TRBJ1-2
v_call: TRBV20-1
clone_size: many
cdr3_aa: CSARDEANYGYTF
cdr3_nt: TGCAGTGCTAGAGACGAGGCTAACTATGGCTACACCTTC

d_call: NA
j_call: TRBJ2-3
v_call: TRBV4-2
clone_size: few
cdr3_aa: CASSQDPGADTQYF
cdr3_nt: TGTGCCAGCAGCCAAGATCCCGGAGCAGATACGCAGTATTTT

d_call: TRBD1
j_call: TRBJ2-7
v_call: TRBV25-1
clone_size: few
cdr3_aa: CASSEPGQGTSYEQYF
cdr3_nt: TGTGCCAGCAGTGAACCGGGACAGGGAACCTCCTACGAGCAGTACTTC

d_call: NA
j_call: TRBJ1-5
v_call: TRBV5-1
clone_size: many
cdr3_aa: CASSLDSLNQPQHF
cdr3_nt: TGCGCCAGCAGCTTGGACAGCCTAAATCAGCCCCAGCATTTT

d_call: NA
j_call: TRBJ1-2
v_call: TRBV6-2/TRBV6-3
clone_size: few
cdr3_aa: CASSYGGRWRSGYTF
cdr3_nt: TGTGCCAGCAGTTACGGGGGGCGCTGGCGTAGTGGCTACACCTTC

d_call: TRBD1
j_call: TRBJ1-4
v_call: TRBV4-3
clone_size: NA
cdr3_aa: CASSQDPWTGNEKLFF
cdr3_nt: TGCGCCAGCAGCCAAGATCCTTGGACAGGGAATGAAAAACTGTTTTTT

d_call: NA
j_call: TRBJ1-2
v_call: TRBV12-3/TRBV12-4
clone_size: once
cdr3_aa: CASSLIGTGGYTF
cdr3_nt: TGTGCCAGCAGTTTAATCGGGACGGGTGGCTACACCTTC

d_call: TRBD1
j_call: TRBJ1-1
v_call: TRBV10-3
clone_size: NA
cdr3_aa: CAISVDRGRVSKVSRNTEAFF
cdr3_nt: TGTGCCATCAGTGTGGACAGGGGGCGCGTTTCGAAGGTTTCCCGGAACACTGAAGCTTTCTTT

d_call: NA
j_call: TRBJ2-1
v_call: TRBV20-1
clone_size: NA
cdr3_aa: CSARGRIIGYNEQFF
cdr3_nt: TGCAGTGCCAGGGGCCGGATAATTGGGTACAATGAGCAGTTCTTC

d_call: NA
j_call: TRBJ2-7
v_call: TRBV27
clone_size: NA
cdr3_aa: CASSGTPSSYEQYF
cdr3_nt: TGTGCCAGCAGCGGGACACCCAGCTCCTACGAGCAGTACTTC